The 17 T cell receptor beta chains below come from one sample, sequenced in a study of blood T cells in healthy people across ages. Using a J-beta primer mix together with a sample-barcoded 5' primer, a second PCR was run for roughly 7 to 11 cycles. TCRdb redid the calling of the 5' RACE reads with MiXCR, one entry per CDR3 protein. Of hundreds of thousands of distinct CDR3 sequences in the sample, roughly half are singletons; the top ten hold 45% to 60%. Sequencing was done on a sample of blood. These receptors all stem from a man aged 55 to 70 in good health.

J is TRBJ1-3 and V is TRBV29-1; D is possibly TRBD1 (6 bases). V was pared by 8 bases and J by 0 bases, with 14 bases between. Germline-derived CDR1 and CDR2 are SQVTM and ANQGSEA. CDR3 size: 14 residues. Here the CDR3 reads CSLGRGASGNTIYF. As DNA, the CDR3 is TGCAGCCTGGGTAGGGGGGCCTCTGGAAACACCATATATTTT.

This clonotype appeared a few times. The chain uses TRBV7-9 and TRBJ2-7, with D possibly matching TRBD1 (6 bases). The CDR3 has 13 residues. The germline V gene encodes CDR1 SEHNR and CDR2 FQNEAQ (reference sequence). The germline V and J ends were trimmed by 6 bases and 6 bases, with 15 bases remaining between them. CDR3 amino acids: CASSFIRGGEQYF. CDR3 nucleotides: TGTGCCAGCAGTTTTATCAGGGGTGGCGAGCAGTACTTC.

The chain uses TRBV6-5 and TRBJ2-1; possibly TRBD1 for D (6 bases). The CDR3 spans 15 residues. Germline lookup yields CDR1 MNHEY and CDR2 SVGAGI. Trimming took 0 bases from V and 5 from J, leaving 11 bases between them. The CDR3 spells CASSYSGAGNNEQFF. CDR3 DNA sequence: TGTGCCAGCAGTTACTCGGGGGCAGGGAACAATGAGCAGTTCTTC.

The chain carries TRBV7-9 and TRBJ2-7; D gene unclear. The CDR3 is made up of 13 amino acids. Deletions cut 3 bases from V and 6 bases from J, with 12 bases between. The germline V gene has CDR1 SEHNR and CDR2 FQNEAQ (reference sequence). The chain's CDR3 is CASSFYNSVEQYF. CDR3 coding DNA: TGTGCCAGCAGCTTCTACAACTCCGTCGAGCAGTACTTC.

This clonotype has a handful of counts. The genes are TRBV15 and TRBJ2-7, with 11 bases fitting TRBD1. Germline V gives CDR1 LNHNV, CDR2 YYDKDF (reference sequence). The CDR3 is 15 amino acids. V lost 3 bases and J lost 5; bases outside the gene matches: 6. For the CDR3, the DNA is TGTGCCACCAGCAGCCGGGACAGGGGGTTCGACGAGCAGTACTTC. It yields the protein CATSSRDRGFDEQYF.

A few counts support this clonotype. The gene calls are TRBV12-3 or TRBV12-4 and TRBJ2-3; D might be TRBD1 (7 bases). CDR3 size: 13 residues. Between the trimmed V and J ends, which lost 8 bases and 3 bases, there was a span of 12 bases. The DNA for the CDR3 is TGTGCCAGCCGACAGGGAGGTACAGATACGCAGTATTTT. Protein: CASRQGGTDTQYF.

The chain links TRBV29-1 to TRBJ2-3; no clear D. The germline V gene has CDR1 SQVTM and CDR2 ANQGSEA. The ends were cut back, 4 bases at V and 2 bases at J, with 7 bases in the middle. CDR3 size: 12 residues. Here the CDR3 DNA reads TGCAGCGTTGGAAGGATCACAGATACGCAGTATTTT. Residues: CSVGRITDTQYF.

Only one count was recorded for this clonotype. The rearrangement links TRBV6-4 to TRBJ2-1; 9 nucleotides match TRBD1. V lost 2 bases, J lost 4 bases, and 3 bases stayed unmatched. The germline V gene encodes CDR1 MRHNA and CDR2 SNTAGT. The CDR3 sequence is 15 residues long. CDR3 bases: TGTGCCAGCAGTGACGGGACAGGGCCTTACAATGAGCAGTTCTTC. As protein: CASSDGTGPYNEQFF.

The chain combines TRBV11-2 with TRBJ1-1; 11 positions agree with TRBD1. Germline values: CDR1 SGHAT, CDR2 FQNNGV. This CDR3 contains 15 residues. Losses at the gene ends were 2 bases for V and 4 bases for J; bases not matched to a gene: 3. This CDR3 reads CASSLWTGGSTEAFF. Here the CDR3 DNA reads TGTGCCAGCAGCTTATGGACAGGGGGCTCCACTGAAGCTTTCTTT.

This chain joins TRBV25-1 and TRBJ1-6, with D hard to call. This CDR3 has 16 residues. Between the trimmed V and J ends, which lost 1 base and 5 bases, there was a span of 12 bases. Germline loops: CDR1 MGHDK, CDR2 SYGVNS. The CDR3 loop reads CASSESTERNNSPLHF. The CDR3 DNA follows: TGTGCCAGCAGTGAATCCACGGAACGGAATAATTCACCCCTCCACTTT.

The V call is TRBV2, the J call TRBJ2-3; possible D gene TRBD2, 6 bases. V lost 8 bases to trimming and J lost 1 base, with 16 bases between them. CDR1 is SNHLY, CDR2 FYNNEI, per germline. The CDR3 spans 15 residues. The DNA of the CDR3 is TGTGCCAGCTCCCCGGAGGGCAGAGGCACAGATACGCAGTATTTT. Protein sequence: CASSPEGRGTDTQYF.

This clonotype was recorded many times. The chain uses TRBV4-3 and TRBJ2-3, with 7 bases fitting TRBD2. The CDR3 is made up of 16 amino acids. The J segment lost 3 bases and the V segment lost 0 bases, leaving 6 bases of the junction unmatched. Looked up from germline, CDR1 is LGHNA and CDR2 is YSLEER. In DNA, the CDR3 is TGCGCCAGCAGCCAAGATTTGGGCGGGAGTACAGATACGCAGTATTTT. The encoded protein is CASSQDLGGSTDTQYF.

V and J are TRBV7-2 and TRBJ2-5; 10 bases match TRBD1. Germline CDR1 and CDR2: SGHTA and FQGNSA. The V segment lost 10 bases and the J segment 1 base; nucleotides outside the gene matches: 6. This CDR3 contains 14 residues. CDR3 DNA sequence: TGTGCCACCGCCCGGGACAGGGGCCAAGAGACCCAGTACTTC. It yields the protein CATARDRGQETQYF.

This rearrangement joins TRBV29-1 to TRBJ2-1, with D possibly called TRBD1 or TRBD2 (5 bases each). V was pared by 0 bases and J by 11 bases, with 11 bases between. The CDR3 extends over 12 amino acids. CDR1 SQVTM and CDR2 ANQGSEA come from the germline V gene. The CDR3 nucleotides are TGCAGCGTTGAAGATCTGGGGGACCAGCAGTTCTTC. As protein: CSVEDLGDQQFF.

In this sample, this clonotype turned up a few times. The J gene is TRBJ2-3, the V gene TRBV5-1; TRBD1 is a possible D gene (5 bases). V dropped 6 bases and J dropped 14 bases, with 25 bases sitting between them. The CDR3 is 14 residues long. The germline V gene has CDR1 SGHRS and CDR2 YFSETQ. The CDR3 is CASKRSPWTQGRYF. The CDR3 coding sequence is TGCGCCAGCAAGCGTAGTCCGTGGACCCAGGGCAGGTATTTT.

This chain joins TRBV4-2 and TRBJ2-1; no firm D call. The DNA end is a closer match to TRBJ2-7, so the J assignment may be wrong. The CDR3 contains 13 residues. Germline CDR1 and CDR2: LGHNA and YNFKEQ. The CDR3 spells CASSQDKGWEQYF. The CDR3 nucleotides read TGTGCCAGCAGCCAAGATAAGGGTTGGGAGCAGTACTTC.

The J gene is TRBJ2-3, the V gene TRBV9, with TRBD2 matching over 12 bases. The ends lost 0 bases at V and 8 bases at J; junction bases unmatched: 1. CDR3 length: 14 residues. CDR1 SGDLS and CDR2 YYNGEE come from the germline V gene. CDR3 sequence: CASSVASGGATQYF. As DNA, the CDR3 is TGTGCCAGCAGCGTAGCTAGCGGGGGGGCTACGCAGTATTTT.